This T cell receptor beta chain derives from a study of cytomegalovirus exposure and HLA in healthy donors. The CDR3 has 16 residues. Germline V gene lookup returns CDR1 LGHNA and CDR2 YSLEER. Trimming shortened V by 2 bases and J by 7 bases, and 15 bases separated the two germline ends. The PCR contained 60 Vbeta and 13 Jbeta primers. Only in-frame clones appear in the TCRdb table, and some are missing; sequencing was by immunoSEQ multiplex PCR. Counted here are 120,000 to 150,000 clones, over 60% occurring once; the ten biggest clones make up 1.5% to 2%. Study-level points and caveats: A missense DCLRE1C variant was associated with V- and J-gene trimming of TCR beta chains in a later analysis, and an independent cohort replicated the association. Reported findings show TCR beta sequences accurately forecast HLA-A and HLA-B alleles in most subjects.

Of note for this clone: Its cognate antigen is unknown.

The clonotype originates from a woman younger than 45 in good health and CMV-seronegative. Sequences were obtained from PBMCs. This chain uses TRBV4-3 with TRBJ1-6, with D perhaps matching TRBD1 (5 bases). The CDR3 region has the DNA TGCGCCAGCAGCCAAACCGTTGGCAGGGCCAATTCACCCCTCCACTTT. Amino acid sequence: CASSQTVGRANSPLHF.